This T cell receptor beta chain was observed in a study of control samples from healthy donors and cancer patients. This clone was detected a few times. TCRdb's table, derived via immunoSEQ multiplex PCR, lists solely in-frame clones and lacks some. The sample records roughly 160,000 clones, about 90% being singletons. The V and J ends lost 5 bases and 6 bases respectively, with 13 bases between them. The CDR3 is 13 residues long. The sample was blood. This sequence joins TRBV12-3 or TRBV12-4 and TRBJ1-2; D may be TRBD1 (5 bases). This clonotype was sampled from a woman aged 25 to 39 in good health. This CDR3 is CASSQVREHGYTF. The CDR3 DNA is TGTGCCAGCAGTCAGGTCAGGGAGCATGGCTACACCTTC.